The 27 T cell receptor beta chains below were found in one sample sequenced in a study of shared clonotypes between healthy human individuals. TCRdb's copy holds only in-frame clones and misses some; the assay was immunoSEQ multiplex PCR. The sample lists some 450,000 clones, 75% to 80% seen once, with more than 10% in the top ten. Sequencing was performed on PBMCs. The source of these receptors is a woman between 35 and 50 years old in good health. Some clones in this sample may be carry-over from other donors' samples.

The rearrangement uses TRBV19 and TRBJ1-1; unclear D gene. This CDR3 comprises 15 residues. Germline CDR1 and CDR2: LNHDA and SQIVND (reference sequence). V was pared by 6 bases and J by 2 bases, with 16 bases between. This chain's CDR3 is CASRLNPNLNTEAFF. DNA of the CDR3: TGTGCCAGTAGGTTAAACCCGAACCTTAACACTGAAGCTTTCTTT.

This clone was picked up many times. The rearrangement links TRBV5-1 to TRBJ1-4; no definite D call. CDR1 and CDR2 (germline): SGHRS, YFSETQ. The CDR3 spans 14 residues. With 0 bases removed from V and 8 bases from J, the gap between germline ends came to 11 bases. Here the CDR3 DNA reads TGCGCCAGCAGCTTGGGCCACCGGGAGGAAAAACTGTTTTTT. This encodes CASSLGHREEKLFF.

The rearrangement links TRBV7-2 to TRBJ2-3; unclear D gene. This CDR3 has 14 amino acids. Germline V lookup: CDR1 SGHTA, CDR2 FQGNSA. V lost 5 bases, J lost 2 bases, and 11 bases lay in between. The chain's CDR3 is CASSPLSNTDTQYF. In nucleotides, the CDR3 is TGTGCCAGCAGCCCCCTGTCGAACACAGATACGCAGTATTTT.

V gene TRBV5-1 combines with J gene TRBJ2-1; D is undetermined. The CDR3 is made up of 12 amino acids. CDR1 and CDR2 from the germline V gene are SGHRS and YFSETQ. Trimming removed 0 bases at V and 6 bases at J, with 4 bases between. The CDR3, as DNA: TGCGCCAGCAGCTTGGGCCTCAATGAGCAGTTCTTC. Translated, it gives CASSLGLNEQFF.

The V gene is TRBV30, the J gene TRBJ1-1, with no clear D. V was trimmed by 4 bases and J by 4 bases, leaving 10 bases between them. Germline V gene lookup returns CDR1 GTSNPN and CDR2 SVGIG (reference sequence). The CDR3 has 12 amino acids. The CDR3 nucleotides are TGTGCCTGGACCCAGACGAGCACTGAAGCTTTCTTT. Amino acid sequence: CAWTQTSTEAFF.

This clone turned up a few times. The chain uses TRBV10-3 and TRBJ2-3, with TRBD2 identical over 9 bases. CDR3 length equals 13 residues. The trim removed 7 bases at V and 4 bases at J, leaving 3 bases unmatched. The germline V gene has CDR1 ENHRY and CDR2 SYGVKD. CDR3 in DNA: TGTGCCATCACGGCGGGAGGGGCAGATACGCAGTATTTT. This gives the protein CAITAGGADTQYF.

This sequence joins TRBV7-2 and TRBJ2-7, with a weak D call TRBD1 (5 bases). V dropped 5 bases and J dropped 2 bases, with 10 bases sitting between them. Germline values: CDR1 SGHTA, CDR2 FQGNSA. The CDR3 covers 13 residues. CDR3 nucleotide sequence: TGTGCCAGCAGCCAAACAGGTACCTACGAGCAGTACTTC. Translation: CASSQTGTYEQYF.

A word on this clone: Only one base separates this from a far larger clonotype, so it likely reflects a read error. The rearrangement links TRBV2 to TRBJ2-2; 10 bases agree with TRBD1. The CDR3 totals 16 residues. Germline V gene lookup returns CDR1 SNHLY and CDR2 FYNNEI. With V trimmed by 11 bases and J by 4 bases, 13 bases remained unmatched. Here the CDR3 DNA reads TGTGCCGGCTCCGGGACAGGGGTCGGTCTCACCGGGGAGCTGTTTTTT. The encoded protein is CAGSGTGVGLTGELFF.

The CDR3 nucleotides read TGTGCCAGCAGTTTACTAGCGGGGGCATTGGGCACAGATACGCAGTATTTT. Translation: CASSLLAGALGTDTQYF. The chain joins TRBV28 to TRBJ2-3; 10 bases match TRBD2. The germline V gene encodes CDR1 MDHEN and CDR2 SYDVKM. CDR3 size: 17 residues. The ends lost 2 bases at V and 1 base at J; junction bases unmatched: 6.

V is TRBV19 and J is TRBJ2-5; 11 nucleotides match TRBD2. Germline-derived CDR1 and CDR2 are LNHDA and SQIVND (reference sequence). This CDR3 is built from 18 residues. The trim removed 8 bases at V and 6 bases at J, leaving 20 bases unmatched. The CDR3 nucleotides read TGTGCCAGTTCTAACAGGGGGCTAGCGGGAGGAAGGAAGAAGACCCAGTACTTC. The encoded protein is CASSNRGLAGGRKKTQYF.

This clone was observed at least ten times. The sample contains more than one DNA sequence encoding this CDR3. V and J are TRBV4-1 and TRBJ2-5; tentative D call: TRBD1 (6 bases). This CDR3 spans 13 amino acids. Trimming cost V 1 base and J 3 bases, with 6 bases left between them. Germline values: CDR1 MGHRA, CDR2 YSYEKL. DNA of the CDR3: TGCGCCAGCAGCCAAGGGACAGAAGAGACCCAGTACTTC. As protein: CASSQGTEETQYF.

This clone was seen a few times. This is likely a read error, given that the CDR3 carries no conserved phenylalanine or tryptophan at its end. No DNA is shown, since the ends of the CDR3 on it are uncertain; the CDR3 is the one TCRdb lists. This sequence joins TRBV9 and TRBJ1-2. Germline V lookup: CDR1 SGDLS, CDR2 YYNGEE. The CDR3 sequence runs 9 residues, both termini included. The CDR3 protein is CASSLLPFV.

V gene TRBV18 combines with J gene TRBJ2-1; 8 positions match TRBD1. This CDR3 has 16 residues. Germline loops: CDR1 KGHSH, CDR2 LQKENI. V was clipped by 0 bases and J by 6 bases; unmatched bases: 7. CDR3 coding DNA: TGTGCCAGCTCACCACCGACAGGGGTTGGCAGCAATGAGCAGTTCTTC. Its translation: CASSPPTGVGSNEQFF.

The chain is built from TRBV30 and TRBJ2-1; D possibly matches TRBD1 or TRBD2 (6 bases each). With 1 base removed from V and 14 bases from J, the gap between germline ends came to 27 bases. Germline loops: CDR1 GTSNPN, CDR2 SVGIG (reference sequence). CDR3 size: 16 residues. The CDR3 DNA reads as TGTGCCTGGAGTGGGCTTGGGGGCGGGGCCACAGGTAGAAAGTTCTTC. Its translation: CAWSGLGGGATGRKFF.

This clone came up once. The chain employs TRBV6-5 and TRBJ1-1; possibly TRBD1 for D (5 bases). The CDR3 totals 15 residues. Germline loops: CDR1 MNHEY, CDR2 SVGAGI. V was clipped by 2 bases and J by 1 base, with 11 bases between them. CDR3: CASSYTGGANTEAFF. Written as DNA, the CDR3 is TGTGCCAGCAGTTACACCGGTGGGGCGAACACTGAAGCTTTCTTT.

The rearrangement joins TRBV5-4 to TRBJ2-1; 11 bases are a match to TRBD2. The CDR3 runs 15 residues. Germline V gene sequence: CDR1 SGHNT, CDR2 YYREEE (reference sequence). V trimming: 1 base; J trimming: 12 bases; junction bases outside the gene matches: 9. The chain's CDR3 is CASSLKLAGEGVQFF. CDR3 in DNA: TGTGCCAGCAGCTTGAAACTAGCGGGAGAAGGGGTGCAGTTCTTC.

The sample holds one count of this clone. The CDR3: CASSWSRATRTDTQYF. In DNA, the CDR3 is TGTGCCAGCAGCTGGTCACGGGCCACACGCACAGATACGCAGTATTTT. The V and J genes are TRBV7-8 and TRBJ2-3; D is unclear. This CDR3 is built from 16 residues. V lost 4 bases and J 1 base, leaving 15 bases between the germline ends. Per the germline V gene, CDR1 is SGHVS and CDR2 is FQNEAQ.

The rearrangement links TRBV28 to TRBJ2-5; D is uncertain. V lost 11 bases to trimming and J lost 5 bases, with 18 bases between them. The CDR3 runs 13 residues. Germline V CDR1 and CDR2: MDHEN, SYDVKM. The CDR3 reads CASMGLVWETQYF. CDR3 coding DNA: TGTGCCTCAATGGGGTTAGTTTGGGAGACCCAGTACTTC.

The V and J genes are TRBV6-6 and TRBJ2-5; tentatively, D is TRBD1 (6 bases). Trimming cost V 4 bases and J 5 bases, with 20 bases left between them. The CDR3 covers 16 residues. Per germline, CDR1 MNHNY and CDR2 SVGAGI (reference sequence). CDR3 loop: CASSSEPTGIQETQYF. The CDR3 nucleotides are TGTGCCAGCAGTTCCGAACCGACAGGAATCCAGGAGACCCAGTACTTC.

The CDR3 region is CSVRRSNYEQYF. The CDR3 DNA reads TGCAGCGTTCGAAGGTCCAACTACGAGCAGTACTTC. The chain combines TRBV29-1 with TRBJ2-7; no clear D gene. Germline V gene data show CDR1 as SQVTM and CDR2 as ANQGSEA. Trimming removed 5 bases from V and 3 bases from J, with 11 bases in between. The CDR3 length is 12 residues.

The chain combines TRBV6-4 with TRBJ1-5; D not certain. Germline-derived CDR1 and CDR2 are MRHNA and SNTAGT. The ends were cut back, 2 bases at V and 3 bases at J, with 5 bases in the middle. This CDR3 comprises 13 residues. The CDR3 bases are TGTGCCAGCAGTGACGGATACAATCAGCCCCAGCATTTT. It codes for CASSDGYNQPQHF.

This clone occurred a few times. The rearrangement joins TRBV6-5 to TRBJ1-2; 9 bases fit TRBD1. The germline V gene encodes CDR1 MNHEY and CDR2 SVGAGI. The CDR3 consists of 15 residues. The trim removed 5 bases at V and 2 bases at J, leaving 6 bases unmatched. CDR3 sequence reads: CASSAQGAGNYGYTF. CDR3 sequence (DNA): TGTGCCAGCAGTGCACAGGGGGCAGGCAACTATGGCTACACCTTC.

The chain recombines TRBV6-1 with TRBJ1-4; D unclear. Germline lookup yields CDR1 MNHNS and CDR2 SASEGT. The V end lost 6 bases, the J end lost 5 bases, and 13 bases lay between the germline ends. The CDR3 loop spans 14 amino acids. The CDR3 DNA is TGTGCCAGCAGGCTCCGGGCCCAGAATGAAAAACTGTTTTTT. Its translation: CASRLRAQNEKLFF.

This clone was recorded only once. The CDR3 loop reads CASSPQEAGQGTSYNEQFF. Written as DNA, the CDR3 is TGCGCCAGCAGCCCCCAGGAAGCGGGACAGGGGACTTCCTACAATGAGCAGTTCTTC. The genes are TRBV4-1 and TRBJ2-1; TRBD1 agrees at 10 bases. Losses at the gene ends were 4 bases for V and 1 base for J; bases not matched to a gene: 13. Germline V gene lookup returns CDR1 MGHRA and CDR2 YSYEKL. CDR3 length: 19 residues.

This chain joins TRBV19 and TRBJ2-7; possibly TRBD1 or TRBD2 for D (5 bases each). V gave up 8 bases and J gave up 3 bases, with 17 bases separating them. This CDR3 spans 14 amino acids. CDR1 is LNHDA and CDR2 is SQIVND in the germline V gene (reference sequence). The CDR3 DNA reads as TGTGCCAGTCCCGCCGGGACGGAGTGCTACGAGCAGTACTTC. Protein: CASPAGTECYEQYF.

This rearrangement joins TRBV7-9 to TRBJ2-7; 7 nucleotides align to TRBD2. Germline V gene lookup returns CDR1 SEHNR and CDR2 FQNEAQ (reference sequence). This CDR3 has 14 amino acids. Trimming removed 5 bases from V and 7 bases from J; junction bases left unmatched: 11. The CDR3 nucleotides read TGTGCCAGCAGCAGAGGGGAGGGTAGTGGAGAGCAGTACTTC. Its protein is CASSRGEGSGEQYF.

This clone was observed once. This sequence joins TRBV28 and TRBJ2-1; 8 bases line up with TRBD1. The CDR3 is made up of 14 amino acids. V gave up 5 bases and J gave up 8 bases; unmatched junction bases: 8. In germline, CDR1 is MDHEN, CDR2 SYDVKM. DNA of the CDR3: TGTGCCAGCAGTACTTTGGACAGGGAAGATGAGCAGTTCTTC. Translated: CASSTLDREDEQFF.